This T cell receptor beta chain is from a study of shared clonotypes between healthy human individuals. General study points: Investigators collected only blood, and repertoires in tissues likely differ. Relative to clonotypes present in all four donors, those not shared had lower generation probabilities.

Everyone who donated was a Caucasian adult who lived in Nashville, Tennessee. The CDR3 runs to 15 residues. Germline CDR1 reads PRHDT; CDR2 reads FYEKMQ (reference sequence). With 0 bases clipped from V and 7 bases from J, the junction kept 5 bases outside the gene matches. This clone was picked up many times. Antigen unknown. Measured with immunoSEQ multiplex PCR; TCRdb has only the in-frame clones, and not every one. Among under 1,100,000 clones listed, approximately 80% were seen once. The TCR originated in a man aged 18-30 years in good health. Some clones in this sample may be carry-over from other donors' samples. V usage is TRBV13 and J usage is TRBJ1-4; 7 bases are a match to TRBD1. The specimen sequenced was memory CD4+ T cells from PBMCs. Subset meaning: CD45RA-negative fraction. Here the CDR3 reads CASSLGSTGVEKLFF. The CDR3 DNA reads as TGTGCCAGCAGCTTAGGCTCAACAGGGGTTGAAAAACTGTTTTTT.